One and the same sample provided the 29 T cell receptor beta chains below, sequenced in a study of blood T cell repertoires in COVID-19. Produced via immunoSEQ multiplex PCR; TCRdb's table is partial and in-frame only. The table has roughly 15,000 clones, 75% to 85% seen once. The sample comprised peripheral blood. The receptors originated from a woman aged 45-60 years with active or convalescent COVID-19.

V usage is TRBV28 and J usage is TRBJ1-1; 7 bases align to TRBD1. CDR1 is MDHEN and CDR2 is SYDVKM in the germline V gene. V gave up 5 bases and J gave up 1 base; unmatched junction bases: 4. The length of the CDR3 is 14 residues. The CDR3 nucleotides read TGTGCCAGCAGTCCGGGACAGAAGAACACTGAAGCTTTCTTT. As protein: CASSPGQKNTEAFF.

This clone was recorded at least ten times. The chain employs TRBV14 and TRBJ1-2, with TRBD1 identical over 9 bases. CDR3 size: 15 residues. Losses at the gene ends were 4 bases for V and 6 bases for J; bases not matched to a gene: 9. The germline V gene encodes CDR1 SGHDN and CDR2 FVKESK. The CDR3: CASSPQGTGRNGYTF. The CDR3 nucleotides read TGTGCCAGCAGCCCGCAAGGGACAGGGAGGAATGGCTACACCTTC.

The chain joins TRBV29-1 to TRBJ2-1, with D maybe TRBD1 (6 bases). The CDR3 length is 11 residues. V lost 7 bases to trimming and J lost 6 bases, with 10 bases between them. Germline lookup yields CDR1 SQVTM and CDR2 ANQGSEA. The CDR3 nucleotides are TGCAGCGGAACAGGGTTCAATGAGCAGTTCTTC. Translated, it gives CSGTGFNEQFF.

The chain employs TRBV5-1 and TRBJ2-2, with 7 nucleotides matching TRBD1. J lost 3 bases, V lost 3 bases, and 2 bases had no gene match. This CDR3 has 14 amino acids. Germline loops: CDR1 SGHRS, CDR2 YFSETQ. CDR3 DNA sequence: TGCGCCAGCAGCTGGGGACAGCACACCGGGGAGCTGTTTTTT. As protein: CASSWGQHTGELFF.

The chain joins TRBV5-1 to TRBJ2-2; D is unresolved. V shed 1 base and J shed 1 base, with 8 bases lying between them. The CDR3 runs 15 residues. Germline values: CDR1 SGHRS, CDR2 YFSETQ. The CDR3 region is CASSLSGLNTGELFF. The CDR3 DNA sequence: TGCGCCAGCAGCTTGTCTGGGCTGAACACCGGGGAGCTGTTTTTT.

CDR3 amino acids: CASSVGSGNSYEQYF. DNA for the CDR3: TGTGCCAGCAGCGTTGGAAGCGGGAACTCCTACGAGCAGTACTTC. The chain couples TRBV9 to TRBJ2-7; 7 positions agree with TRBD2. Germline CDR1 reads SGDLS; CDR2 reads YYNGEE. CDR3 length equals 15 residues. V lost 2 bases to trimming and J lost 0 bases; unmatched junction nucleotides: 5.

This chain uses TRBV12-5 with TRBJ2-1; unclear D gene. The CDR3 runs to 13 residues. The V gene lost 7 bases and the J gene lost 0 bases, with 7 bases spanning the gap. The V gene's germline CDR1 is LGHNT and CDR2 FRNRAP. The chain's CDR3 is CASDESSYNEQFF. Here the CDR3 DNA reads TGTGCTAGTGATGAGAGCTCCTACAATGAGCAGTTCTTC.

The rearrangement uses TRBV15 and TRBJ1-6, with D perhaps TRBD1 (5 bases). Trimming cost V 2 bases and J 6 bases, with 11 bases left between them. The germline CDR1 and CDR2 sequences are LNHNV and YYDKDF (reference sequence). This CDR3 is 15 amino acids long. CDR3 protein: CATSRSPGINSPLHF. The CDR3, as DNA: TGTGCCACCAGCAGATCACCAGGGATTAATTCACCCCTCCACTTT.

This chain connects TRBV6-5 to TRBJ1-6; D may be TRBD1 (6 bases). Germline-derived CDR1 and CDR2 are MNHEY and SVGAGI. The CDR3 is 14 residues long. Between the trimmed V and J ends, which lost 3 bases and 8 bases, there was a span of 11 bases. In nucleotides, the CDR3 is TGTGCCAGCAGTTATCAGGGGCGGGATTCACCCCTCCACTTT. Its translation is CASSYQGRDSPLHF.

This sequence joins TRBV3-1 (or the pseudogene TRBV3-2) and TRBJ2-7; unclear D gene. CDR1 is LGHDT, CDR2 YNNKEL, per germline (reference sequence). The CDR3 is made up of 16 amino acids. The V end lost 2 bases, the J end lost 0 bases, and 14 bases lay between the germline ends. The CDR3 bases are TGTGCCAGCAGCCAATTCCCGTTGGCGGACTCCTACGAGCAGTACTTC. It yields the protein CASSQFPLADSYEQYF.

The chain is built from TRBV10-3 and TRBJ1-5; D gene unclear. The CDR3 has 16 amino acids. Germline CDR1 ENHRY, CDR2 SYGVKD. The V end was cut by 0 bases, the J end by 2 bases, with 11 bases between. Written as DNA, the CDR3 is TGTGCCATCAGTGAGTCGGCAAGCCTAGGCAATCAGCCCCAGCATTTT. Protein: CAISESASLGNQPQHF.

This sequence joins TRBV3-1 (or the pseudogene TRBV3-2) and TRBJ2-7; 7 positions agree with TRBD2. Germline V CDR1 and CDR2: LGHDT, YNNKEL (reference sequence). The length of the CDR3 is 14 residues. V lost 1 base and J lost 4; bases outside the gene matches: 4. CDR3 region: CASSQGWEGYEQYF. CDR3 nucleotides: TGTGCCAGCAGCCAAGGATGGGAGGGGTACGAGCAGTACTTC.

This chain links TRBV28 with TRBJ2-4; 10 bases map to TRBD2. Germline V gives CDR1 MDHEN, CDR2 SYDVKM. The V gene end was trimmed by 3 bases and the J gene end by 4 bases; junction bases not matched to a gene: 9. The CDR3 runs 17 residues. The CDR3 sequence: CASSFIGLAGDKNIQYF. The CDR3 region has the DNA TGTGCCAGCAGTTTCATAGGTCTAGCGGGGGATAAAAACATTCAGTACTTC.

This chain uses TRBV7-2 with TRBJ2-7; unclear D gene. The V and J ends lost 0 bases and 3 bases respectively, with 9 bases between them. This CDR3 has 14 residues. Per germline, CDR1 SGHTA and CDR2 FQGNSA. The CDR3 spells CASSLAFHGYEQYF. CDR3 sequence (DNA): TGTGCCAGCAGCTTAGCCTTTCACGGCTACGAGCAGTACTTC.

This chain links TRBV12-3 or TRBV12-4 with TRBJ2-2; no firm D call. V dropped 6 bases and J dropped 5 bases, with 7 bases sitting between them. The CDR3 has 12 residues. This CDR3 is CASRFLTGELFF. The CDR3 DNA follows: TGTGCCAGCAGATTTTTAACCGGGGAGCTGTTTTTT.

V and J are TRBV7-9 and TRBJ2-3, with a possible D match to TRBD1 (5 bases). Per the germline V gene, CDR1 is SEHNR and CDR2 is FQNEAQ (reference sequence). The V end lost 3 bases, the J end lost 2 bases, and 9 bases lay between the germline ends. The CDR3 is 14 amino acids. DNA for the CDR3: TGTGCCAGCAGCTTTACAGGAGCCACAGATACGCAGTATTTT. This encodes CASSFTGATDTQYF.

The CDR3 DNA sequence: TGTGCCAGCAGCGTAGGCGGAGCAACTAATGAAAAACTGTTTTTT. Amino acids: CASSVGGATNEKLFF. This chain uses TRBV9 with TRBJ1-4; unclear D gene. This CDR3 has 15 amino acids. CDR1 and CDR2 (germline): SGDLS, YYNGEE. With 0 bases removed from V and 0 bases from J, the gap between germline ends came to 6 bases.

The chain recombines TRBV30 with TRBJ2-5; tentatively, D is TRBD1 (6 bases). This CDR3 has 14 amino acids. V lost 8 bases and J lost 1, with 17 bases in between. In germline, CDR1 is GTSNPN, CDR2 SVGIG (reference sequence). The DNA for the CDR3 is TGTGCCGGCACGGCCTCGACAGGCCAAGAGACCCAGTACTTC. The encoded protein is CAGTASTGQETQYF.

This chain uses TRBV9 with TRBJ2-5; TRBD2 might be the D (5 bases). Germline V gene sequence: CDR1 SGDLS, CDR2 YYNGEE. The length of the CDR3 is 14 residues. V gave up 3 bases and J gave up 5 bases, with 14 bases separating them. CDR3 loop: CASSGTSGLETQYF. The CDR3 DNA follows: TGTGCCAGCAGCGGAACATCTGGACTGGAGACCCAGTACTTC. Supplemented by reference TRBV9 and TRBJ2-5, the full variable domain reads DSGVTQTPKHLITATGQRVTLRCSPRSGDLSVYWYQQSLDQGLQFLIQYYNGEERAKGNILERFSAQQFPDLHSELNLSSLELGDSALYFCASSGTSGLETQYFGPGTRLLVL.

The chain is built from TRBV28 and TRBJ2-7; 7 nucleotides match TRBD1. CDR3 size: 16 residues. The germline gives CDR1 MDHEN, CDR2 SYDVKM. V was pared by 4 bases and J by 3 bases, with 12 bases of the junction left unmatched. The CDR3 here is CASSSPSGQAFYEQYF. CDR3 nucleotide sequence: TGTGCCAGCAGTTCCCCGAGCGGACAGGCATTCTACGAGCAGTACTTC. Full variable domain (rest looked up from reference TRBV28 and TRBJ2-7): DVKVTQSSRYLVKRTGEKVFLECVQDMDHENMFWYRQDPGLGLRLIYFSYDVKMKEKGDIPEGYSVSREKKERFSLILESASTNQTSMYLCASSSPSGQAFYEQYFGPGTRLTVT.

This chain uses TRBV6-4 with TRBJ1-4; D is perhaps TRBD1 (5 bases). CDR1 MRHNA and CDR2 SNTAGT come from the germline V gene. This CDR3 has 17 amino acids. V lost 6 bases, J lost 4 bases, and 21 bases lay in between. The CDR3 DNA follows: TGTGCCAGCAGCCCAACGGGCCCAGGGCATGGTAATGAAAAACTGTTTTTT. Its protein is CASSPTGPGHGNEKLFF.

This chain joins TRBV5-1 and TRBJ2-6, with D maybe TRBD1 (8 bases). V lost 7 bases and J lost 12, with 17 bases in between. This CDR3 is built from 13 residues. Germline V gives CDR1 SGHRS, CDR2 YFSETQ. In DNA, the CDR3 is TGCGCCAGCCGCCCTAACAGGGGGGGCGTCCTGACTTTC. Translated, it gives CASRPNRGGVLTF.

This chain connects TRBV28 to TRBJ1-1, with 7 bases aligning to TRBD1. The CDR3 totals 16 residues. Germline V gene sequence: CDR1 MDHEN, CDR2 SYDVKM. Losses at the gene ends were 4 bases for V and 4 bases for J; bases not matched to a gene: 12. The CDR3 nucleotides are TGTGCCAGCAGTTCCCCTCGGGACAGCAGGGGCACTGAAGCTTTCTTT. Translating it yields CASSSPRDSRGTEAFF.

The chain couples TRBV10-3 to TRBJ2-7; no clear D. The CDR3 contains 13 residues. Germline CDR1 reads ENHRY; CDR2 reads SYGVKD. The V and J ends lost 2 bases and 3 bases respectively, with 8 bases between them. The CDR3 DNA sequence: TGTGCCATCAGTGAGGATGGCTTCTACGAGCAGTACTTC. It translates to CAISEDGFYEQYF.

The chain has TRBV14 and TRBJ2-7, with 8 bases matching TRBD1. J lost 4 bases, V lost 1 base, and 12 bases had no gene match. This CDR3 is 17 amino acids long. Looked up from germline, CDR1 is SGHDN and CDR2 is FVKESK. The CDR3 protein is CASSQVFSGRGLYEQYF. DNA of the CDR3: TGTGCCAGCAGCCAAGTGTTTTCGGGCAGGGGGCTGTACGAGCAGTACTTC. Supplemented by reference TRBV14 and TRBJ2-7, the full variable domain reads EAGVTQFPSHSVIEKGQTVTLRCDPISGHDNLYWYRRVMGKEIKFLLHFVKESKQDESGMPNNRFLAERTGGTYSTLKVQPAELEDSGVYFCASSQVFSGRGLYEQYFGPGTRLTVT.

The chain uses TRBV4-2 and TRBJ2-7; D gene ambiguous. The CDR3 spans 15 residues. Germline CDR1 reads LGHNA; CDR2 reads YNFKEQ. Trimming removed 1 base from V and 5 bases from J, with 15 bases in between. The CDR3 is CASSQAVSLVNEQYF. Here the CDR3 DNA reads TGTGCCAGCAGCCAAGCTGTTAGTCTAGTCAACGAGCAGTACTTC.

V usage is TRBV4-2 and J usage is TRBJ1-1; 8 bases align to TRBD1. CDR1 and CDR2 (germline): LGHNA, YNFKEQ. This CDR3 contains 15 residues. J lost 1 base, V lost 0 bases, and 1 base had no gene match. The CDR3 coding sequence is TGTGCCAGCAGCCAAGATGGACAGGGGAACACTGAAGCTTTCTTT. As protein: CASSQDGQGNTEAFF.

CDR3 protein: CASSETHRGKAFF. In DNA form, the CDR3 reads TGTGCCAGCAGTGAAACGCACAGGGGTAAAGCTTTCTTT. This chain joins TRBV25-1 and TRBJ1-1; 7 nucleotides agree with TRBD1. Per the germline V gene, CDR1 is MGHDK and CDR2 is SYGVNS. The CDR3 length is 13 residues. With V trimmed by 2 bases and J by 9 bases, 6 bases remained unmatched. Full variable domain (rest looked up from reference TRBV25-1 and TRBJ1-1): EADIYQTPRYLVIGTGKKITLECSQTMGHDKMYWYQQDPGMELHLIHYSYGVNSTEKGDLSSESTVSRIRTEHFPLTLESARPSHTSQYLCASSETHRGKAFFGQGTRLTVV.

This chain uses TRBV5-1 with TRBJ1-1, with TRBD1 as a possible D gene (5 bases). The CDR3 is 15 residues long. Trimming removed 7 bases at V and 7 bases at J, with 23 bases between. Germline lookup yields CDR1 SGHRS and CDR2 YFSETQ. The CDR3 nucleotides read TGCGCCAGCTCACGCGAGGGGATGCCGGGGGGTGAAGCTTTCTTT. As protein: CASSREGMPGGEAFF.